One and the same sample provided the 28 T cell receptor beta chains below, sequenced in a study of long-term antiretroviral therapy in people with HIV. Run at survey level, the immunoSEQ assay was version v3.0. TCRdb's copy holds only in-frame clones and misses some; the assay was immunoSEQ multiplex PCR. Among some 17,000 clones, around 85% were seen once, and the ten largest hold about 14%. Specimen: unsorted PBMCs, collected roughly 1.2 years before starting antiretroviral therapy. The receptors were sampled from a man between 25 and 39 years old with HIV.

The chain is built from TRBV7-9 and TRBJ2-1; D is possibly TRBD2 (6 bases). Germline CDR1 is SEHNR and CDR2 is FQNEAQ (reference sequence). The CDR3 runs 18 residues. Trimming removed 4 bases from V and 2 bases from J, with 21 bases in between. The CDR3 protein is CASSSLVGGPRAYNEQFF. Written as DNA, the CDR3 is TGTGCCAGCAGCTCCCTCGTCGGGGGTCCTAGGGCCTACAATGAGCAGTTCTTC.

The V gene is TRBV11-2, the J gene TRBJ2-3, with D unclear. This CDR3 has 18 amino acids. The V end was cut by 2 bases, the J end by 0 bases, with 18 bases between. Germline V gene data show CDR1 as SGHAT and CDR2 as FQNNGV. The CDR3 spells CASSLSWVRLASTDTQYF. CDR3 sequence (DNA): TGTGCCAGCAGCTTATCTTGGGTACGGCTGGCTAGCACAGATACGCAGTATTTT.

The genes are TRBV29-1 and TRBJ2-3; D unclear. The germline CDR1 and CDR2 sequences are SQVTM and ANQGSEA. The length of the CDR3 is 14 residues. The V and J ends lost 0 bases and 2 bases respectively, with 9 bases between them. DNA of the CDR3: TGCAGCGTTGAAGATCTTGTACACACAGATACGCAGTATTTT. Translated: CSVEDLVHTDTQYF.

The CDR3 nucleotides are TGTGCCAGCAGCCCTGCGGACGGTAAAAACATTCAGTACTTC. Translation: CASSPADGKNIQYF. V usage is TRBV7-4 and J usage is TRBJ2-4; D is unclear. Trimming took 5 bases from V and 4 from J, leaving 12 bases between them. Germline assignment: CDR1 SGHVT and CDR2 SQSDAQ. The CDR3 is 14 amino acids.

The chain joins TRBV4-1 to TRBJ2-1; 9 nucleotides line up with TRBD2. The germline gives CDR1 MGHRA, CDR2 YSYEKL. V shed 1 base, J shed 5 bases, and the junction held 3 bases outside the gene matches. The CDR3 is 15 residues long. CDR3 sequence: CASSQVSGRNNEQFF. CDR3 sequence (DNA): TGCGCCAGCAGCCAAGTTAGCGGGAGAAACAATGAGCAGTTCTTC.

This clone was seen a handful of times. The V and J genes are TRBV25-1 and TRBJ2-2; perhaps D is TRBD1 or TRBD2 (5 bases each). CDR1 is MGHDK, CDR2 SYGVNS, per germline. The CDR3 totals 14 residues. Trimming removed 1 base at V and 6 bases at J, with 9 bases between. The CDR3 DNA reads as TGTGCCAGCAGTGAATCGATGGGGGCCGGGGAGCTGTTTTTT. Amino acids: CASSESMGAGELFF. Using reference TRBV25-1 and TRBJ2-2 for the parts outside the CDR3, the full variable domain is EADIYQTPRYLVIGTGKKITLECSQTMGHDKMYWYQQDPGMELHLIHYSYGVNSTEKGDLSSESTVSRIRTEHFPLTLESARPSHTSQYLCASSESMGAGELFFGEGSRLTVL.

The chain has TRBV6-4 and TRBJ2-3; D ambiguous. Germline V lookup: CDR1 MRHNA, CDR2 SNTAGT. The V end was cut by 0 bases, the J end by 4 bases, with 2 bases between. The CDR3 has 12 residues. As DNA, the CDR3 is TGTGCCAGCAGTGACTCCGCAGATACGCAGTATTTT. Residues: CASSDSADTQYF.

Regarding this clone: In this CDR3 the conserved last residue, phenylalanine or tryptophan, is missing, so a read error is likely. The DNA is omitted, as the CDR3 cannot be located on it reliably, and the CDR3 follows TCRdb's listing. The V gene is TRBV5-6, the J gene TRBJ2-3; the D call of TRBD2 is as the table states it, not checked on the DNA. In germline, CDR1 is SGHDT, CDR2 YYEEEE. The CDR3 spans 14 amino acids, including both terminal residues. The CDR3 reads CASSLWTSGGPPWN.

The chain employs TRBV4-1 and TRBJ2-1; TRBD2 aligns across 9 bases. The germline V gene encodes CDR1 MGHRA and CDR2 YSYEKL. CDR3 length: 22 residues. The V gene end was trimmed by 0 bases and the J gene end by 7 bases; junction bases not matched to a gene: 25. As DNA, the CDR3 is TGCGCCAGCAGCCAAGATCGATTTGCGGTGACTAGCGGCCGGAGACCGACAAATGAGCAGTTCTTC. Residues: CASSQDRFAVTSGRRPTNEQFF.

The table lists this clone with a few counts. The chain's CDR3 is CASSPSSPQWRWIPNQPQHF. The CDR3 nucleotides are TGTGCCAGCTCACCTTCCTCCCCTCAATGGCGCTGGATCCCCAATCAGCCCCAGCATTTT. The chain carries TRBV18 and TRBJ1-5; no reliable D call. Trimming removed 3 bases from V and 3 bases from J, with 27 bases in between. Looked up from germline, CDR1 is KGHSH and CDR2 is LQKENI. The CDR3 runs 20 residues.

V is TRBV7-2 and J is TRBJ2-7; 9 bases are a match to TRBD2. V shed 5 bases, J shed 4 bases, and the junction held 12 bases outside the gene matches. The CDR3 spans 16 residues. CDR1 is SGHTA, CDR2 FQGNSA, per germline. The CDR3 protein is CASSTQRTSASYEQYF. Written as DNA, the CDR3 is TGTGCCAGCAGCACCCAACGGACTAGCGCAAGTTACGAGCAGTACTTC.

Only one count was recorded for this clone. The chain joins TRBV6-1 to TRBJ1-5; D gene unclear. This CDR3 has 11 amino acids. CDR1 MNHNS and CDR2 SASEGT come from the germline V gene. The V end was cut by 6 bases, the J end by 9 bases, with 9 bases between. The CDR3 region has the DNA TGTGCCAGCAGCGCGATCGGGCCCCAGCATTTT. This sequence encodes CASSAIGPQHF.

This chain uses TRBV10-3 with TRBJ2-1; a possible D gene is TRBD2 (5 bases). CDR1 is ENHRY and CDR2 is SYGVKD in the germline V gene. The CDR3 has 12 amino acids. Trimming cost V 2 bases and J 12 bases, with 11 bases left between them. In nucleotides, the CDR3 is TGTGCCATCAGTGAGGGGAACCGGGGGCAGTTCTTC. This codes for CAISEGNRGQFF.

The J gene is TRBJ2-5, the V gene TRBV7-9; D perhaps matches TRBD2 (5 bases). The CDR3 sequence is 15 residues long. Looked up from germline, CDR1 is SEHNR and CDR2 is FQNEAQ (reference sequence). The V and J ends lost 8 bases and 1 base respectively, with 17 bases between them. CDR3 sequence (DNA): TGTGCCAGCGGGCTGTCGTTAAGCGGCCAAGAGACCCAGTACTTC. Translated: CASGLSLSGQETQYF.

The genes are TRBV5-4 and TRBJ1-1, with TRBD1 matching 7 bases. The CDR3 totals 16 residues. The ends lost 3 bases at V and 4 bases at J; junction bases unmatched: 12. Germline CDR1 is SGHNT and CDR2 is YYREEE (reference sequence). The CDR3 region is CASSSRDSPRGTEAFF. The CDR3 bases are TGTGCCAGCAGCTCACGGGACAGCCCTCGGGGCACTGAAGCTTTCTTT.

The chain couples TRBV15 to TRBJ2-7, with a weak D call TRBD1 (5 bases). The CDR3 has 13 amino acids. V was trimmed by 0 bases and J by 6 bases, leaving 9 bases between them. The germline V gene has CDR1 LNHNV and CDR2 YYDKDF (reference sequence). The CDR3: CATSRDLGVEQYF. Here the CDR3 DNA reads TGTGCCACCAGCAGAGATTTAGGGGTCGAGCAGTACTTC.

In DNA, the CDR3 is TGTGCCAGCAGTTCGCGGGATTTCACCGGGGAGCTGTTTTTT. Amino acids: CASSSRDFTGELFF. V is TRBV27 and J is TRBJ2-2, with D maybe TRBD2 (6 bases). The germline V gene has CDR1 MNHEY and CDR2 SMNVEV (reference sequence). The V end lost 4 bases, the J end lost 4 bases, and 10 bases lay between the germline ends. The CDR3 covers 14 residues.

V usage is TRBV15 and J usage is TRBJ1-6; tentative D call: TRBD1 (5 bases). The CDR3 has 13 residues. Trimming removed 0 bases at V and 15 bases at J, with 12 bases between. CDR1 LNHNV and CDR2 YYDKDF come from the germline V gene (reference sequence). CDR3 sequence reads: CATSRDRDRLLHF. DNA of the CDR3: TGTGCCACCAGCAGAGATAGGGACCGTCTCCTCCACTTT.

The genes are TRBV7-2 and TRBJ2-7, with 8 bases matching TRBD1. This CDR3 has 12 residues. Germline trimming cut 3 bases from V and 5 bases from J; bases unmatched to any gene: 0. Germline V gives CDR1 SGHTA, CDR2 FQGNSA. CDR3 in DNA: TGTGCCAGCAGCTTGGACAGGGACGAGCAGTACTTC. Translating gives CASSLDRDEQYF.

This chain uses TRBV4-3 with TRBJ1-4; the match to TRBD1 covers 8 bases. The CDR3 has 12 residues. The V gene end was trimmed by 4 bases and the J gene end by 10 bases; junction bases not matched to a gene: 2. Germline CDR1 reads LGHNA; CDR2 reads YSLEER. CDR3 nucleotides: TGCGCCAGCAGCCGCGACAGGGGAAAACTGTTTTTT. Its translation is CASSRDRGKLFF.

The V and J genes are TRBV29-1 and TRBJ1-2, with D tentatively TRBD1 (5 bases). The V gene's germline CDR1 is SQVTM and CDR2 ANQGSEA. V was clipped by 5 bases and J by 4 bases, with 17 bases between them. The CDR3 runs to 14 residues. The CDR3, as DNA: TGCAGCGTTCAGGGTCCGCGGGGAGCCTATGGCTACACCTTC. Translation: CSVQGPRGAYGYTF.

The chain links TRBV27 to TRBJ2-1, with D possibly TRBD2 on 7 matching bases. The V end was cut by 11 bases, the J end by 3 bases, with 17 bases between. Germline V lookup: CDR1 MNHEY, CDR2 SMNVEV (reference sequence). The CDR3 length is 14 residues. The CDR3 region is CAAFKGGDYNEQFF. The CDR3 DNA reads TGTGCCGCCTTTAAGGGGGGGGACTACAATGAGCAGTTCTTC.

This clone is hyperexpanded within its sample. Distinct nucleotide sequences in the sample also encode this CDR3. V is TRBV7-9 and J is TRBJ2-7; 8 nucleotides align to TRBD2. Germline CDR1 is SEHNR and CDR2 is FQNEAQ (reference sequence). The CDR3 contains 15 residues. V shed 3 bases, J shed 0 bases, and the junction held 4 bases outside the gene matches. The CDR3 DNA reads TGTGCCAGCAGCTTCAGCGGGGGTCCCTCCTACGAGCAGTACTTC. It encodes CASSFSGGPSYEQYF.

The V and J genes are TRBV15 and TRBJ2-4, with 10 bases matching TRBD1. Germline V gene data show CDR1 as LNHNV and CDR2 as YYDKDF (reference sequence). With V trimmed by 3 bases and J by 8 bases, 7 bases remained unmatched. The CDR3 contains 15 residues. The CDR3 DNA reads TGTGCCACCAGCAGGGGAGGAGGACAGGGGGACATTCAGTACTTC. It yields the protein CATSRGGGQGDIQYF.

This sequence joins TRBV10-2 and TRBJ2-2, with D perhaps matching TRBD2 (6 bases). There are 15 residues in the CDR3. Per the germline V gene, CDR1 is WSHSY and CDR2 is SAAADI. Deletions cut 7 bases from V and 5 bases from J, with 17 bases between. This CDR3 reads CASKSHGSVTGELFF. As DNA, the CDR3 is TGCGCCAGCAAGAGCCACGGGAGTGTTACCGGGGAGCTGTTTTTT.

This clone was picked up one time. The gene calls are TRBV7-9 and TRBJ1-6; D ambiguous. The ends were cut back, 5 bases at V and 4 bases at J, with 6 bases in the middle. The germline V gene has CDR1 SEHNR and CDR2 FQNEAQ (reference sequence). The CDR3 extends over 13 amino acids. The CDR3 protein is CASSPEYNSPLHF. CDR3 nucleotides: TGTGCCAGCAGCCCCGAGTATAATTCACCCCTCCACTTT.

This chain connects TRBV27 to TRBJ1-1; D ambiguous. Germline V gene sequence: CDR1 MNHEY, CDR2 SMNVEV (reference sequence). Trimming pared 6 bases from V and 7 bases from J, leaving 15 bases between. The CDR3 has 13 residues. For the CDR3, the DNA is TGTGCCAGCAGCCGACCTGAGGGCCTTGAAGCTTTCTTT. Amino acid sequence: CASSRPEGLEAFF.

The chain has TRBV19 and TRBJ2-7, with 11 bases aligning to TRBD1. Germline CDR1 reads LNHDA; CDR2 reads SQIVND (reference sequence). With V trimmed by 5 bases and J by 7 bases, 7 bases remained unmatched. CDR3 length: 14 residues. The CDR3 bases are TGTGCCAGTAGTGCAGGACAGGGGGCACTTGAGCAGTACTTC. The encoded protein is CASSAGQGALEQYF.